This paragraph reports one T cell receptor beta chain. The data were taken from a study of memory CD4+ T cells and cytomegalovirus serostatus. Single viable CD3+CD4+CD8-CD45RO+ cells were sorted as the memory CD4+ T cells. Germline CDR1 reads SGHDT; CDR2 reads YYEEEE. The CDR3 contains 15 residues. Trimming cost V 0 bases and J 6 bases, with 13 bases left between them. Clones were sequenced by immunoSEQ multiplex PCR, and TCRdb holds only the in-frame ones, with some missing. The top ten hold about 0.5% of the sample, which has roughly 50,000 clones, more than 65% seen once. Source material: memory CD4+ T cells from blood. The clonotype comes from an adult in good health and CMV-seronegative. Some clones in this sample may be carry-over from other donors' samples. The chain couples TRBV5-6 to TRBJ1-5, with a possible D match to TRBD1 (5 bases). DNA of the CDR3: TGTGCCAGCAGCTTGGGGTGGGGGGACGGTCAGCCCCAGCATTTT. Protein product: CASSLGWGDGQPQHF.